The sample holds one count of the clone carrying this T cell receptor beta chain. Its specificity is unknown. One end of the junction varies from germline; a read error may be responsible. The data were obtained in a study of blood T cells in healthy people across ages. General study results and limits: There were more naive CD4+ cells and higher diversity in long-lived donors than in aged donors.

There are 14 residues in the CDR3. CDR1 and CDR2 from the germline V gene are DFQATT and SNEGSKA (reference sequence). A sample-barcoded 5' primer and a J-beta primer mix were used in a second PCR of about 6 to 11 cycles. Each of the cDNA molecules was tagged by a template-switch adaptor with 12 random nucleotides. One entry per CDR3 protein results from TCRdb running MiXCR on the 5' RACE reads. The table records roughly 1.5 million distinct CDR3 sequences, 35% to 45% of them present only once. The source of this sequence is a young woman in good health. The J gene is TRBJ1-2, the V gene TRBV20-1, with 8 bases lining up with TRBD1. Sequencing was performed on blood. The CDR3 region is CSAGPAGGNYGCTF. The CDR3 DNA follows: TGCAGTGCTGGCCCAGCAGGGGGCAACTATGGCTGCACCTTC.